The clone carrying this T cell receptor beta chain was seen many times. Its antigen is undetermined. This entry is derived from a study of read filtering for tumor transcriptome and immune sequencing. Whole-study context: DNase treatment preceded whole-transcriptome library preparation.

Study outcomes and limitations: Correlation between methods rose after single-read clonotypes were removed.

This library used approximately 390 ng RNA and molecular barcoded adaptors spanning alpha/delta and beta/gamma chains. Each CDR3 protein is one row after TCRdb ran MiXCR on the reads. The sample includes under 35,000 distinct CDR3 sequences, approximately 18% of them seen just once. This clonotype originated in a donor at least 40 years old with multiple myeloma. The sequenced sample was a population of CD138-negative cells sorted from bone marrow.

The CDR3 spells CASSPFNSNEQFF. The CDR3 DNA is TGTGCCAGCAGCCCGTTCAACAGCAATGAGCAGTTCTTC. The rearrangement links TRBV7-2 to TRBJ2-1; D gene ambiguous. Germline V gene sequence: CDR1 SGHTA, CDR2 FQGNSA. V was cut by 5 bases and J by 6 bases, with 11 bases left in between. This CDR3 spans 13 amino acids.